Each of the 24 T cell receptor beta chains below was sequenced from the same sample in a study of cytomegalovirus exposure and HLA in healthy donors. Clones were read by immunoSEQ multiplex PCR, and TCRdb kept only the in-frame ones, dropping some. The table records around 150,000 clones, 88% of them present only once. The material sequenced was PBMCs. The receptors here all came from a man in his late teens or twenties in good health and CMV-seronegative.

The rearrangement links TRBV4-1 to TRBJ2-7; TRBD1 might be the D (5 bases). V was cut by 0 bases and J by 5 bases, with 14 bases left in between. CDR3 length: 15 amino acids. CDR1 and CDR2 from the germline V gene are MGHRA and YSYEKL. The CDR3 region has the DNA TGCGCCAGCAGCCAAGATCTGGGCAGGGCCCACGAGCAGTACGTC. Its protein product is CASSQDLGRAHEQYV.

This chain joins TRBV18 and TRBJ2-6; D is ambiguous. Trimming removed 6 bases from V and 0 bases from J, with 9 bases in between. The CDR3 is made up of 15 amino acids. Germline CDR1 KGHSH, CDR2 LQKENI. DNA of the CDR3: TGTGCCAGCTCCCTCACTTCCTCTGGGGCCAACGTCCTGACTTTC. Translated: CASSLTSSGANVLTF.

This rearrangement joins TRBV6-5 to TRBJ2-7, with 8 bases identical to TRBD1. Germline V gives CDR1 MNHEY, CDR2 SVGAGI. The CDR3 loop spans 14 amino acids. The J segment lost 0 bases and the V segment lost 5 bases, leaving 3 bases of the junction unmatched. CDR3 region: CASSAGTGSYEQYF. CDR3 coding DNA: TGTGCCAGCAGTGCCGGGACAGGCTCCTACGAGCAGTACTTC.

To note about this clone: At the DNA level, this CDR3 is encoded by other sequences in the same sample as well. The chain uses TRBV5-1 and TRBJ1-5; 12 positions match TRBD1. V lost 4 bases and J lost 5; bases outside the gene matches: 4. The CDR3 totals 15 residues. Germline CDR1 and CDR2: SGHRS and YFSETQ. The chain's CDR3 is CASSLGQGADQPQHF. The CDR3 region has the DNA TGCGCCAGCAGCCTGGGACAGGGGGCGGATCAGCCCCAGCATTTT.

This clone was detected only once. V usage is TRBV12-5 and J usage is TRBJ2-2, with D perhaps matching TRBD2 (6 bases). The CDR3 consists of 21 residues. Between the trimmed V and J ends, which lost 4 bases and 0 bases, there was a span of 27 bases. CDR1 LGHNT and CDR2 FRNRAP come from the germline V gene. The chain's CDR3 is CASGWNREPSLFSTNTGELFF. In DNA, the CDR3 is TGTGCTAGTGGTTGGAACCGGGAGCCCAGTCTATTTTCCACGAACACCGGGGAGCTGTTTTTT.

The chain is built from TRBV27 and TRBJ2-2, with D hard to call. V was cut by 11 bases and J by 3 bases, with 7 bases left in between. This CDR3 spans 11 amino acids. Germline assignment: CDR1 MNHEY and CDR2 SMNVEV (reference sequence). In DNA form, the CDR3 reads TGTGCCTCAAGCGACACCGGGGAGCTGTTTTTT. This gives the protein CASSDTGELFF.

This chain uses TRBV6-5 with TRBJ1-2; possible D gene TRBD1, 6 bases. CDR1 and CDR2 (germline): MNHEY, SVGAGI. This CDR3 has 13 amino acids. V gave up 4 bases and J gave up 8 bases, with 14 bases separating them. DNA of the CDR3: TGTGCCAGCAGTTTTAAAGGGGGTCACGGCTACACCTTC. Its translation is CASSFKGGHGYTF.

The chain uses TRBV5-6 and TRBJ1-5; D unclear. Germline V gives CDR1 SGHDT, CDR2 YYEEEE. This CDR3 has 13 amino acids. V was trimmed by 0 bases and J by 9 bases, leaving 10 bases between them. CDR3 nucleotides: TGTGCCAGCAGCTTGGGACGGGTTGGGCCCCAGCATTTT. Translating gives CASSLGRVGPQHF.

The V and J genes are TRBV7-2 and TRBJ2-3, with 8 bases aligning to TRBD2. The V gene end was trimmed by 0 bases and the J gene end by 6 bases; junction bases not matched to a gene: 26. In germline, CDR1 is SGHTA, CDR2 FQGNSA. This CDR3 is built from 22 residues. CDR3 DNA: TGTGCCAGCAGCTTAGCGGTAGGGACTTGGGGAAGTCCAGCGGGAGCATCCGATACGCAGTATTTT. Translation gives CASSLAVGTWGSPAGASDTQYF.

The chain carries TRBV12-2 and TRBJ1-6. TRBV12-2 is tagged as a pseudogene. This CDR3 comprises 14 residues. CDR3 residues: CASRLNEANSPLHF. The CDR3 DNA reads TGTGCAAGTCGCTTAAATGAGGCCAATTCACCCCTCCACTTT.

The chain uses TRBV6-6 and TRBJ2-7, with 8 bases fitting TRBD1. Trimming cost V 4 bases and J 4 bases; bases outside gene matches: 3. CDR3 size: 13 residues. CDR1 and CDR2 (germline): MNHNY, SVGAGI (reference sequence). The chain's CDR3 is CASSWDRLYEQYF. The CDR3 coding sequence is TGTGCCAGCAGTTGGGACAGGCTATACGAGCAGTACTTC.

The CDR3 nucleotides read TGTGCCAACGCGACAGGGGGCTTTGGCTACACCTTC. Its translation: CANATGGFGYTF. The chain uses TRBV19 and TRBJ1-2; 10 nucleotides line up with TRBD1. Germline CDR1 reads LNHDA; CDR2 reads SQIVND (reference sequence). The CDR3 is 12 amino acids. After removal of 10 bases from V and 7 bases from J, the junction contained 6 bases not matched to a gene.

This clone came up once. This chain joins TRBV5-6 and TRBJ1-5; 10 positions match TRBD1. Germline V CDR1 and CDR2: SGHDT, YYEEEE. Germline trimming cut 4 bases from V and 3 bases from J; bases unmatched to any gene: 4. The CDR3 runs to 15 residues. CDR3 in amino acids: CASSGGTGANQPQHF. The DNA for the CDR3 is TGTGCCAGCAGCGGTGGGACAGGGGCCAATCAGCCCCAGCATTTT.

CDR3 in DNA: TGTGCCAGCAGTTCCTCCGTGGGGGCCAACGTCCTGACTTTC. It encodes CASSSSVGANVLTF. J is TRBJ2-6 and V is TRBV6-5; D gene unclear. The germline CDR1 and CDR2 sequences are MNHEY and SVGAGI. The CDR3 loop spans 14 amino acids. V was shortened by 4 bases and J by 4 bases, with 8 bases between the two germline ends.

The V and J genes are TRBV7-9 and TRBJ1-4; D gene uncertain. The CDR3 contains 14 residues. Trimming left V 0 bases short and J 7 bases short, with 9 bases between. CDR1 and CDR2 (germline): SEHNR, FQNEAQ (reference sequence). DNA of the CDR3: TGTGCCAGCAGCTTAGCTTCAGGAATTGAAAAACTGTTTTTT. It is translated as CASSLASGIEKLFF.

This chain joins TRBV12-5 and TRBJ2-1; D is undetermined. Between the trimmed V and J ends, which lost 0 bases and 2 bases, there was a span of 17 bases. The CDR3 spans 18 residues. Germline V gives CDR1 LGHNT, CDR2 FRNRAP. The CDR3 sequence: CASGLVPAYYLAYNEQFF. For the CDR3, the DNA is TGTGCTAGTGGTTTGGTACCGGCTTACTACTTGGCCTACAATGAGCAGTTCTTC.

This clone was seen a few times. This chain connects TRBV6-5 to TRBJ1-3; possible D gene TRBD1, 5 bases. The CDR3 totals 14 residues. Trimming removed 10 bases at V and 3 bases at J, with 16 bases between. Germline CDR1 reads MNHEY; CDR2 reads SVGAGI. CDR3 sequence (DNA): TGTGCCACCTTTGACAGCGCCGTTGGAAACACCATATATTTT. Protein sequence: CATFDSAVGNTIYF.

The rearrangement links TRBV29-1 to TRBJ1-5, with a weak D call TRBD1 (5 bases). Trimming pared 4 bases from V and 5 bases from J, leaving 9 bases between. The germline V gene has CDR1 SQVTM and CDR2 ANQGSEA. The CDR3 extends over 12 amino acids. CDR3 sequence reads: CSVGARDQPQHF. The CDR3 nucleotides are TGCAGCGTTGGGGCCAGGGATCAGCCCCAGCATTTT.

This chain links TRBV6-5 with TRBJ2-4; D may be TRBD2 (7 bases). CDR1 is MNHEY, CDR2 SVGAGI, per germline. The CDR3 is 15 residues long. Trimming shortened V by 2 bases and J by 9 bases, and 17 bases separated the two germline ends. This CDR3 is CASSYEGRGGTIQYF. CDR3 nucleotides: TGTGCCAGCAGTTACGAGGGAAGGGGGGGTACCATTCAGTACTTC.

The chain is built from TRBV19 and TRBJ2-7; 7 nucleotides align to TRBD1. With 5 bases clipped from V and 4 bases from J, the junction kept 8 bases outside the gene matches. The CDR3 has 14 residues. The germline CDR1 and CDR2 sequences are LNHDA and SQIVND (reference sequence). The DNA of the CDR3 is TGTGCCAGTAGTGCCAGCCGACAGGGTTACGAGCAGTACTTC. Translation: CASSASRQGYEQYF.

The J gene is TRBJ2-3, the V gene TRBV27, with D unclear. There are 12 residues in the CDR3. Germline-derived CDR1 and CDR2 are MNHEY and SMNVEV (reference sequence). Trimming took off 4 bases at V and 6 bases at J, with 8 bases between the two ends. CDR3 loop: CASSSLSDTQYF. The CDR3 DNA is TGTGCCAGCAGTTCTCTCTCCGATACGCAGTATTTT.

This clone appeared a few times. The V call is TRBV7-9, the J call TRBJ1-5; TRBD1 aligns across 10 bases. The V segment lost 1 base and the J segment 3 bases; nucleotides outside the gene matches: 3. The CDR3 has 16 residues. Germline V lookup: CDR1 SEHNR, CDR2 FQNEAQ (reference sequence). Written as DNA, the CDR3 is TGTGCCAGCAGCTTAGGGGACAGGGGTCTCAATCAGCCCCAGCATTTT. Translation: CASSLGDRGLNQPQHF.

This chain joins TRBV7-6 and TRBJ2-5; D gene uncertain. The CDR3 spans 12 residues. Trimming cost V 4 bases and J 0 bases, with 3 bases left between them. Germline V gives CDR1 SGHVS, CDR2 FNYEAQ. The CDR3 sequence is CASSSDQETQYF. CDR3 DNA sequence: TGTGCCAGCAGCTCCGACCAAGAGACCCAGTACTTC.

The gene calls are TRBV11-2 and TRBJ2-3; no firm D call. CDR3 length: 13 amino acids. Trimming took 0 bases from V and 10 from J, leaving 11 bases between them. Germline V CDR1 and CDR2: SGHAT, FQNNGV. DNA for the CDR3: TGTGCCAGCAGCTTAGAGAACCAGGTCTCGCAGTATTTT. The encoded protein is CASSLENQVSQYF.